Below, 28 T cell receptor beta chains from the same sample are listed, as sequenced in a study of CD8+ T cells in alopecia areata. Stated treatment: oral pan-JAK inhibitor, 5-10 mg twice daily. The sequencing template was cDNA reverse transcribed from extracted RNA. Sequencing was performed with immunoSEQ multiplex PCR; in TCRdb, only in-frame clones are kept and a portion is missing. Among tens of thousands of clones listed, about 45% were seen once. Sequencing used CD8+ T cells sorted from blood, obtained around week 37, from a patient treated with tofacitinib. The receptors come from a human donor with alopecia areata.

The J gene is TRBJ2-7, the V gene TRBV4-1; TRBD2 matches at 7 bases. CDR3 length: 16 amino acids. Germline CDR1 and CDR2: MGHRA and YSYEKL. The V segment lost 0 bases and the J segment 4 bases; nucleotides outside the gene matches: 9. CDR3 sequence reads: CASSQEVGGRGYEQYF. CDR3 coding DNA: TGCGCCAGCAGCCAAGAGGTGGGCGGGAGAGGGTACGAGCAGTACTTC.

The chain recombines TRBV2 with TRBJ1-1; D is uncertain. This CDR3 is built from 12 residues. CDR1 is SNHLY and CDR2 is FYNNEI in the germline V gene. Trimming removed 3 bases from V and 8 bases from J, with 10 bases in between. This chain's CDR3 is CASSDTTGEAFF. The CDR3, as DNA: TGTGCCAGCAGTGATACCACCGGGGAAGCTTTCTTT.

This clone was detected a few times. The V call is TRBV29-1, the J call TRBJ2-1; 7 bases are shared with TRBD2. With 7 bases clipped from V and 3 bases from J, the junction kept 9 bases outside the gene matches. This CDR3 spans 14 amino acids. Germline V gene data show CDR1 as SQVTM and CDR2 as ANQGSEA. In DNA, the CDR3 is TGCAGCGGTGATAGCAGCGGGAACTACAATGAGCAGTTCTTC. Protein sequence: CSGDSSGNYNEQFF.

CDR3 protein: CASAARTEAFF. The DNA for the CDR3 is TGTGCCAGTGCAGCGAGAACTGAAGCTTTCTTT. This chain connects TRBV19 to TRBJ1-1; D is undetermined. Trimming removed 8 bases from V and 5 bases from J, with 9 bases in between. Germline CDR1 and CDR2: LNHDA and SQIVND (reference sequence). The CDR3 covers 11 residues.

This clone showed up just a few times. The chain is built from TRBV28 and TRBJ2-7; TRBD2 matches at 11 bases. The CDR3 sequence is 16 residues long. Germline loops: CDR1 MDHEN, CDR2 SYDVKM. With 6 bases clipped from V and 2 bases from J, the junction kept 9 bases outside the gene matches. The CDR3 here is CASSRPGTSGPYEQYF. The CDR3 DNA reads TGTGCCAGCAGCCGACCAGGGACTAGCGGCCCCTACGAGCAGTACTTC.

The chain joins TRBV7-2 to TRBJ2-7, with 13 bases fitting TRBD2. J was trimmed by 4 bases and V by 6 bases; bases with no gene match: 3. The CDR3 runs to 14 residues. Germline CDR1 and CDR2: SGHTA and FQGNSA. Here the CDR3 reads CASRWTSGSYEQYF. The DNA of the CDR3 is TGTGCCAGCAGATGGACTAGCGGGAGTTACGAGCAGTACTTC. Full variable domain (missing parts from reference TRBV7-2 and TRBJ2-7): GAGVSQSPSNKVTEKGKDVELRCDPISGHTALYWYRQSLGQGLEFLIYFQGNSAPDKSGLPSDRFSAERTGGSVSTLTIQRTQQEDSAVYLCASRWTSGSYEQYFGPGTRLTVT.

The gene calls are TRBV29-1 and TRBJ2-7; D assignment may be TRBD1 or TRBD2 (5 bases each). Germline CDR1 and CDR2: SQVTM and ANQGSEA. The CDR3 spans 14 residues. Trimming cost V 7 bases and J 0 bases, with 16 bases left between them. Written as DNA, the CDR3 is TGCAGCGCCGGGACGTCCAAGAGCTCCTACGAGCAGTACTTC. Its translation is CSAGTSKSSYEQYF.

This clone turned up a few times. The chain is built from TRBV2 and TRBJ2-2, with no clear D. The CDR3 covers 17 residues. V shed 5 bases and J shed 2 bases, with 18 bases lying between them. Per germline, CDR1 SNHLY and CDR2 FYNNEI. CDR3 nucleotides: TGTGCCAGCAGTCCTCTCACCAGAAGGAGAAACACCGGGGAGCTGTTTTTT. Protein sequence: CASSPLTRRRNTGELFF.

The chain has TRBV27 and TRBJ1-2; possibly TRBD1 for D (5 bases). Germline V gives CDR1 MNHEY, CDR2 SMNVEV (reference sequence). With 5 bases removed from V and 4 bases from J, the gap between germline ends came to 20 bases. The CDR3 extends over 16 amino acids. CDR3 protein: CASSPNWGKSPYGYTF. DNA of the CDR3: TGTGCCAGCAGTCCCAATTGGGGGAAATCCCCCTATGGCTACACCTTC.

The CDR3 DNA follows: TGCGCCAGCAGCCAAGGGCCCGACAGCTCCTATGGCTACACCTTC. It encodes CASSQGPDSSYGYTF. This chain uses TRBV4-1 with TRBJ1-2, with D perhaps matching TRBD1 (5 bases). The CDR3 consists of 15 residues. Trimming took 1 base from V and 4 from J, leaving 13 bases between them. The germline CDR1 and CDR2 sequences are MGHRA and YSYEKL.

V and J are TRBV5-1 and TRBJ1-1; no clear D gene. The CDR3 is 14 amino acids. V dropped 0 bases and J dropped 0 bases, with 6 bases sitting between them. From germline, CDR1 is SGHRS and CDR2 YFSETQ. The CDR3 nucleotides are TGCGCCAGCAGCTTGGGAACAATGAACACTGAAGCTTTCTTT. The encoded protein is CASSLGTMNTEAFF.

V is TRBV4-1 and J is TRBJ2-1; 9 bases are a match to TRBD2. V shed 1 base, J shed 11 bases, and the junction held 6 bases outside the gene matches. The germline V gene has CDR1 MGHRA and CDR2 YSYEKL. The CDR3 length is 14 residues. The CDR3 DNA sequence: TGCGCCAGCAGCCAAGGGCCCCTAGCGGGAAAGCAGTTCTTC. Amino acids: CASSQGPLAGKQFF.

The CDR3 nucleotides read TGTGCCTGGAGTGTACTAGCGGCCAACGAGCAGTACTTC. As protein: CAWSVLAANEQYF. This rearrangement joins TRBV30 to TRBJ2-7; 8 bases match TRBD2. The J segment lost 5 bases and the V segment lost 0 bases, leaving 3 bases of the junction unmatched. This CDR3 has 13 residues. CDR1 is GTSNPN, CDR2 SVGIG, per germline (reference sequence).

This chain connects TRBV30 to TRBJ2-2; 8 bases fit TRBD1. Trimming took 5 bases from V and 5 from J; bases not matched to a gene: 10. The CDR3 has 15 residues. From germline, CDR1 is GTSNPN and CDR2 SVGIG (reference sequence). In DNA form, the CDR3 reads TGTGCCTGGTCCTCAGGGGGCGTAAAAACCGGGGAGCTGTTTTTT. It specifies CAWSSGGVKTGELFF.

This clone was observed a few times. The J gene is TRBJ2-7, the V gene TRBV28, with D unresolved. The V end lost 4 bases, the J end lost 2 bases, and 9 bases lay between the germline ends. Looked up from germline, CDR1 is MDHEN and CDR2 is SYDVKM. The CDR3 contains 13 residues. The CDR3 spells CASSYSTPYEQYF. In DNA, the CDR3 is TGTGCCAGCAGTTACAGCACTCCCTACGAGCAGTACTTC.

This clone was seen only a few times. This chain joins TRBV30 and TRBJ2-3; TRBD1 matches 8 bases. The germline gives CDR1 GTSNPN, CDR2 SVGIG (reference sequence). This CDR3 is built from 14 residues. V trimming: 5 bases; J trimming: 5 bases; junction bases outside the gene matches: 9. The DNA of the CDR3 is TGTGCCTGGGAGACAGGGGTGGGTCGAGATACGCAGTATTTT. Residues: CAWETGVGRDTQYF.

The chain has TRBV7-9 and TRBJ2-5; D is perhaps TRBD2 (6 bases). The CDR3 has 15 amino acids. Trimming removed 4 bases from V and 1 base from J, with 13 bases in between. CDR1 is SEHNR, CDR2 FQNEAQ, per germline (reference sequence). The CDR3 DNA sequence: TGTGCCAGCAGCTGGGCTGTCGGGAGCCAAGAGACCCAGTACTTC. Translating gives CASSWAVGSQETQYF. Full variable domain (rest looked up from reference TRBV7-9 and TRBJ2-5): DTGVSQNPRHKITKRGQNVTFRCDPISEHNRLYWYRQTLGQGPEFLTYFQNEAQLEKSRLLSDRFSAERPKGSFSTLEIQRTEQGDSAMYLCASSWAVGSQETQYFGPGTRLLVL.

The V gene is TRBV2, the J gene TRBJ2-7; D call uncertain. Trimming left V 5 bases short and J 1 base short, with 6 bases between. From germline, CDR1 is SNHLY and CDR2 FYNNEI. CDR3 length: 12 amino acids. The DNA for the CDR3 is TGTGCCAGCAGTATGCGTTCCTACGAGCAGTACTTC. Its protein product is CASSMRSYEQYF. Drawing the rest from reference TRBV2 and TRBJ2-7, the complete variable domain is EPEVTQTPSHQVTQMGQEVILRCVPISNHLYFYWYRQILGQKVEFLVSFYNNEISEKSEIFDDQFSVERPDGSNFTLKIRSTKLEDSAMYFCASSMRSYEQYFGPGTRLTVT.

This clone was found once. The chain has TRBV20-1 and TRBJ1-3; D is unclear. Germline CDR1 and CDR2: DFQATT and SNEGSKA (reference sequence). The CDR3 runs 11 residues. The CDR3 DNA sequence: TGCGGCCAGCTAACTGGAAACACCATATATTTT. Translating it yields CGQLTGNTIYF.

V and J are TRBV13 and TRBJ1-2, with 8 bases identical to TRBD1. Trimming at V came to 5 bases and at J to 4 bases, leaving 9 bases not matched to a gene. CDR3 length equals 15 residues. The germline CDR1 and CDR2 sequences are PRHDT and FYEKMQ (reference sequence). DNA for the CDR3: TGTGCCAGCAGCCTCTACGGACAGGGACTCTATGGCTACACCTTC. Its translation is CASSLYGQGLYGYTF.

This clone was picked up a small number of times. The chain links TRBV27 to TRBJ2-1; D remains unclear. V dropped 6 bases and J dropped 8 bases, with 8 bases sitting between them. CDR1 and CDR2 from the germline V gene are MNHEY and SMNVEV (reference sequence). This CDR3 contains 11 residues. For the CDR3, the DNA is TGTGCCAGCAGGACTTCAGATGAGCAGTTCTTC. Encoded protein: CASRTSDEQFF.

This clone was observed a few times. The chain combines TRBV4-1 with TRBJ2-2; D call uncertain. This CDR3 spans 13 amino acids. CDR1 is MGHRA, CDR2 YSYEKL, per germline. Trimming shortened V by 1 base and J by 6 bases, and 6 bases separated the two germline ends. CDR3 region: CASSQVDAGELFF. Here the CDR3 DNA reads TGCGCCAGCAGCCAAGTGGATGCCGGGGAGCTGTTTTTT.

This clone was found a few times. The chain uses TRBV28 and TRBJ1-5, with D perhaps TRBD1 (5 bases). Trimming took off 4 bases at V and 2 bases at J, with 9 bases between the two ends. The CDR3 extends over 14 amino acids. CDR1 is MDHEN, CDR2 SYDVKM, per germline. The CDR3: CASSSRGGNQPQHF. As DNA, the CDR3 is TGTGCCAGCAGTTCTCGGGGGGGCAATCAGCCCCAGCATTTT.

This clone turned up a few times. J is TRBJ2-7 and V is TRBV7-9; D might be TRBD2 (6 bases). V lost 5 bases, J lost 2 bases, and 13 bases lay in between. The germline gives CDR1 SEHNR, CDR2 FQNEAQ (reference sequence). The CDR3 length is 14 residues. DNA of the CDR3: TGTGCCAGCAGCGGGACTTTAAGTCCCTACGAGCAGTACTTC. Translating gives CASSGTLSPYEQYF.

This clone was observed a handful of times. The chain recombines TRBV4-2 with TRBJ2-7; D is ambiguous. The CDR3 consists of 15 residues. Trimming left V 3 bases short and J 2 bases short, with 14 bases between. Germline assignment: CDR1 LGHNA and CDR2 YNFKEQ. The CDR3 region is CASSQEWAATYEQYF. CDR3 coding DNA: TGTGCCAGCAGCCAGGAGTGGGCCGCGACCTACGAGCAGTACTTC.

The chain is built from TRBV28 and TRBJ2-7; D may correspond to TRBD1 or TRBD2 (5 bases each). This CDR3 is 12 amino acids long. The V and J ends lost 8 bases and 2 bases respectively, with 10 bases between them. The germline V gene encodes CDR1 MDHEN and CDR2 SYDVKM. DNA of the CDR3: TGTGCCAGCCGGGACGGAACCTACGAGCAGTACTTC. Encoded protein: CASRDGTYEQYF.

This clone was observed a single time. The chain carries TRBV27 and TRBJ2-2; 8 bases fit TRBD2. Germline CDR1 is MNHEY and CDR2 is SMNVEV (reference sequence). V shed 4 bases and J 7 bases; nucleotides not matched to a gene: 17. The CDR3 loop spans 18 amino acids. Here the CDR3 reads CASSSQGGRPGVGGELFF. CDR3 in DNA: TGTGCCAGCAGTTCCCAGGGCGGGAGGCCGGGGGTTGGCGGGGAGCTGTTTTTT.

The chain employs TRBV2 and TRBJ2-5; 10 nucleotides agree with TRBD2. V was clipped by 7 bases and J by 2 bases; unmatched bases: 7. This CDR3 has 15 amino acids. Germline V lookup: CDR1 SNHLY, CDR2 FYNNEI. Written as DNA, the CDR3 is TGTGCCAGCAAGGCTAGCGGGAGCACACAAGAGACCCAGTACTTC. Residues: CASKASGSTQETQYF. The full variable domain, its missing parts supplied by reference TRBV2 and TRBJ2-5, is EPEVTQTPSHQVTQMGQEVILRCVPISNHLYFYWYRQILGQKVEFLVSFYNNEISEKSEIFDDQFSVERPDGSNFTLKIRSTKLEDSAMYFCASKASGSTQETQYFGPGTRLLVL.